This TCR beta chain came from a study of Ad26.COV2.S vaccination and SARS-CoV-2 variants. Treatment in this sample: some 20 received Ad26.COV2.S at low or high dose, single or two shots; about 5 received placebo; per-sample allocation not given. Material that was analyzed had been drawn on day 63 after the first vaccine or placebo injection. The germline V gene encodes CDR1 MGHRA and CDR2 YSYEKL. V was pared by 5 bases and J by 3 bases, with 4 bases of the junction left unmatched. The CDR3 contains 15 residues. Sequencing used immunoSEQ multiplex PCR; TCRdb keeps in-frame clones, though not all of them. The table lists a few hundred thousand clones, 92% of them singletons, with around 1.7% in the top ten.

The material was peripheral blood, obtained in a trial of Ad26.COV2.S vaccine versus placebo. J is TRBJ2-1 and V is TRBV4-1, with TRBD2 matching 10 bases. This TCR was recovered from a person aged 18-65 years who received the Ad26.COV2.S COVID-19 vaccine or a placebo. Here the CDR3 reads CASSSLAGGYNEQFF. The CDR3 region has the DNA TGCGCCAGCAGCTCGTTAGCGGGGGGCTACAATGAGCAGTTCTTC.